The 9 T cell receptor beta chains below all came from one sample that was sequenced in a study of shared clonotypes between healthy human individuals. Method: immunoSEQ multiplex PCR; TCRdb's copy keeps in-frame clones and lacks some. The sample gives around 320,000 clones, around 86% of which show up once; roughly 15% is in the top ten. The source material was memory CD8+ T cells sorted from blood. Described subset: CD45RO+ cells pooled with CCR7-negative TemRA cells. The origin of the receptors is a man younger than 35 in good health.

CDR3 nucleotides: TGTGCCAGCAGTTACATGTCGGGACAGGGGGATGGCTACACCTTC. It is translated as CASSYMSGQGDGYTF. The chain combines TRBV6-5 with TRBJ1-2; 11 bases map to TRBD1. V lost 2 bases to trimming and J lost 6 bases; unmatched junction nucleotides: 5. CDR1 is MNHEY, CDR2 SVGAGI, per germline. The CDR3 contains 15 residues.

This chain uses TRBV25-1 with TRBJ2-1; D is perhaps TRBD2 (5 bases). Trimming took 6 bases from V and 8 from J, leaving 8 bases between them. The CDR3 runs 11 residues. Germline loops: CDR1 MGHDK, CDR2 SYGVNS. CDR3 region: CASRLGYEQFF. CDR3 in DNA: TGTGCCAGCAGACTAGGGTATGAGCAGTTCTTC.

Of note for this clone: The identical CDR3 is also encoded by other nucleotide sequences in the sample. V is TRBV4-1 and J is TRBJ2-7; TRBD1 matches at 7 bases. The V gene end was trimmed by 1 base and the J gene end by 2 bases; junction bases not matched to a gene: 2. This CDR3 has 14 amino acids. The germline gives CDR1 MGHRA, CDR2 YSYEKL. The CDR3 here is CASSQGQGTYEQYF. The CDR3 coding sequence is TGCGCCAGCAGCCAAGGACAGGGAACCTACGAGCAGTACTTC.

The chain links TRBV7-9 to TRBJ1-2, with D tentatively TRBD1 (6 bases). Per germline, CDR1 SEHNR and CDR2 FQNEAQ (reference sequence). The ends were cut back, 4 bases at V and 4 bases at J, with 22 bases in the middle. This CDR3 region has 17 residues. CDR3 sequence reads: CASSSTRGRTGSYGYTF. CDR3 nucleotide sequence: TGTGCCAGCAGCTCCACCCGGGGCAGAACAGGGAGCTATGGCTACACCTTC.

This clone was recorded only once. The rearrangement joins TRBV11-3 to TRBJ2-2; weak D call: TRBD1 (5 bases). The CDR3 runs 14 residues. CDR1 SGHNT and CDR2 YENEEA come from the germline V gene. V was shortened by 6 bases and J by 1 base, with 9 bases between the two germline ends. In nucleotides, the CDR3 is TGTGCCAGCAGGCCACAGGTGAACACCGGGGAGCTGTTTTTT. It yields the protein CASRPQVNTGELFF. The full variable domain, completed using reference TRBV11-3 and TRBJ2-2, is EAGVVQSPRYKIIEKKQPVAFWCNPISGHNTLYWYLQNLGQGPELLIRYENEEAVDDSQLPKDRFSAERLKGVDSTLKIQPAELGDSAVYLCASRPQVNTGELFFGEGSRLTVL.

CDR3 bases: TGTGCCAGCAGCGTAGTATCTGACTCCCTGCCAGATACGCAGTATTTT. Its translation is CASSVVSDSLPDTQYF. The rearrangement links TRBV9 to TRBJ2-3; no reliable D call. Germline V CDR1 and CDR2: SGDLS, YYNGEE. The V and J ends lost 0 bases and 4 bases respectively, with 15 bases between them. This CDR3 contains 16 residues. Filled out from reference TRBV9 and TRBJ2-3, the complete variable domain reads DSGVTQTPKHLITATGQRVTLRCSPRSGDLSVYWYQQSLDQGLQFLIQYYNGEERAKGNILERFSAQQFPDLHSELNLSSLELGDSALYFCASSVVSDSLPDTQYFGPGTRLTVL.

This chain connects TRBV10-2 to TRBJ2-3; no firm D call. The CDR3 is 12 amino acids. CDR1 and CDR2 from the germline V gene are WSHSY and SAAADI. V was pared by 2 bases and J by 6 bases, with 6 bases between. This chain's CDR3 is CASSETKDTQYF. CDR3 in DNA: TGCGCCAGCAGTGAGACCAAGGATACGCAGTATTTT.

The chain employs TRBV7-2 and TRBJ1-2; TRBD1 agrees at 12 bases. The V and J ends lost 5 bases and 8 bases, in that order; junction bases with no gene match: 9. The germline V gene has CDR1 SGHTA and CDR2 FQGNSA. The CDR3 spans 15 residues. The DNA of the CDR3 is TGTGCCAGCAGCCCCCCGGGACAGGGGGCTTTGGGCTACACCTTC. This encodes CASSPPGQGALGYTF.

The chain joins TRBV30 to TRBJ1-5, with TRBD1 matching over 7 bases. The CDR3 totals 17 residues. Germline V gene lookup returns CDR1 GTSNPN and CDR2 SVGIG (reference sequence). Losses at the gene ends were 0 bases for V and 4 bases for J; bases not matched to a gene: 12. CDR3 sequence reads: CAWSVRFRTGKNQPQHF. The CDR3 coding sequence is TGTGCCTGGAGTGTACGTTTTAGGACAGGAAAAAATCAGCCCCAGCATTTT.